This T cell receptor beta chain stems from a study of radiotherapy plus CTLA-4 blockade in lung cancer (dated by TCRdb to about 2018). Looking at the study overall: Objective responses occurred in around 19% of enrolled patients, and around 30% achieved disease control. General conclusions and limits of the study: Increased serum interferon-beta after radiation, together with early dynamic changes in blood T cell clones, were reported to be the strongest predictors of response. TCR clones derived from tumors expanded in peripheral blood after treatment with radiotherapy and ipilimumab.

Receptor libraries were prepared by the immunoSEQ multiplex PCR assay. Not all clones reach the TCRdb copy of this immuneACCESS table, which keeps in-frame sequences only. Checked studies attribute under half of the gap to unresolved V genes and leave the rest unexplained. In this sample the table shows about 59,000 clones, 72% of which occur a single time. In total, the top ten clones hold about 8.3% of the sample. On this clone itself: Its recognized antigen is unknown. The input lacks base qualities; no much larger clone sits a single base away. Other DNA sequences within the sample encode an identical CDR3.

Focal radiation therapy combined with CTLA-4 blockade (ipilimumab) was tested in patients with chemo-refractory metastatic non-small-cell lung cancer. Sequencing was performed on peripheral blood, taken from a patient treated with radiotherapy plus ipilimumab. This clonotype was sampled from a human donor with non-small cell lung cancer whose response to radiotherapy plus ipilimumab could not be evaluated.

The CDR3 region: CASSLDAWTHGQETQYF. The DNA sequence is TGTGCCAGCAGCTTGGATGCCTGGACACACGGACAAGAGACCCAGTACTTC. This chain joins TRBV5-4 to TRBJ2-5; perhaps TRBD1 is the D gene, with 5 bases matching. The germline V gene (reference sequence) specifies SGHNT as CDR1 and YYREEE as CDR2. Inclusive of the bounding cysteine and phenylalanine, the CDR3 is 17 residues long. The DNA shown is the 51-base CDR3, in frame from base 1. Deletion took 0 bases off V and 2 bases off J, with a span of 17 bases between the germline ends.